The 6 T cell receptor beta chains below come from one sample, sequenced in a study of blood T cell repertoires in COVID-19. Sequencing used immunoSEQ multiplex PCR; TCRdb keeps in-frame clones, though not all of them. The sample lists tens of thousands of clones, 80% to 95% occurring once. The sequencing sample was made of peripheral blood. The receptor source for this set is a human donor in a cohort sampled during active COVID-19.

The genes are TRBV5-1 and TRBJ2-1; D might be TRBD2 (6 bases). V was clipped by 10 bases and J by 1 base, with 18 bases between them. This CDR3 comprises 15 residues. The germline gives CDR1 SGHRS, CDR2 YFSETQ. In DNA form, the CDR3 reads TGCGCCGGCTCTCTGGGCGGGAAGTCCTACAATGAGCAGTTCTTC. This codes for CAGSLGGKSYNEQFF.

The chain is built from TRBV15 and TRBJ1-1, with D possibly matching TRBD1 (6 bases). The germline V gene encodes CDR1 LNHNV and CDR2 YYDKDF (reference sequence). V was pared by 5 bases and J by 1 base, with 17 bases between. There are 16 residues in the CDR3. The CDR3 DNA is TGTGCCACCAGCCCCTTCCCCCGGACAGAGAACACTGAAGCTTTCTTT. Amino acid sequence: CATSPFPRTENTEAFF.

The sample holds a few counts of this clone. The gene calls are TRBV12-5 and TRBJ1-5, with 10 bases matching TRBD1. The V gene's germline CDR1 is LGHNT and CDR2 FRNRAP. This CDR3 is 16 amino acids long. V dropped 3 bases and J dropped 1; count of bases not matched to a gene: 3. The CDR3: CASGLGTGESNQPQHF. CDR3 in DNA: TGTGCTAGTGGTTTAGGGACAGGGGAAAGCAATCAGCCCCAGCATTTT.

As DNA, the CDR3 is TGTGCCAGCCGGGAGGGCCCCTACGAGCAGTACTTC. Its translation is CASREGPYEQYF. This chain joins TRBV2 and TRBJ2-7; TRBD2 matches at 8 bases. V shed 8 bases and J 2 bases; nucleotides not matched to a gene: 2. CDR1 and CDR2 (germline): SNHLY, FYNNEI. The CDR3 runs to 12 residues.

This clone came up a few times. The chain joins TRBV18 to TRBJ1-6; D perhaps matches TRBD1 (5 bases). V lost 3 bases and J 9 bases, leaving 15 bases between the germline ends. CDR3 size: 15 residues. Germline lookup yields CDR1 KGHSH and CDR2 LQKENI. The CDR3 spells CASSPGPGISSPLHF. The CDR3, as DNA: TGTGCCAGCTCACCCGGCCCAGGGATCTCTTCACCCCTCCACTTT. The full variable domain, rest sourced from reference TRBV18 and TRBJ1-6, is NAGVMQNPRHLVRRRGQEARLRCSPMKGHSHVYWYRQLPEEGLKFMVYLQKENIIDESGMPKERFSAEFPKEGPSILRIQQVVRGDSAAYFCASSPGPGISSPLHFGNGTRLTVT.

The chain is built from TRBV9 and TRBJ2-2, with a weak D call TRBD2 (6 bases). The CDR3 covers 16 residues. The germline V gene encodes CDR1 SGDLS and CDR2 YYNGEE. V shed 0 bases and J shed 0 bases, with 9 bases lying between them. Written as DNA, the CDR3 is TGTGCCAGCAGCGTAGGGTGGGGGGCGAACACCGGGGAGCTGTTTTTT. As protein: CASSVGWGANTGELFF. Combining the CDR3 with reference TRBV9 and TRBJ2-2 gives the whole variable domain DSGVTQTPKHLITATGQRVTLRCSPRSGDLSVYWYQQSLDQGLQFLIQYYNGEERAKGNILERFSAQQFPDLHSELNLSSLELGDSALYFCASSVGWGANTGELFFGEGSRLTVL.